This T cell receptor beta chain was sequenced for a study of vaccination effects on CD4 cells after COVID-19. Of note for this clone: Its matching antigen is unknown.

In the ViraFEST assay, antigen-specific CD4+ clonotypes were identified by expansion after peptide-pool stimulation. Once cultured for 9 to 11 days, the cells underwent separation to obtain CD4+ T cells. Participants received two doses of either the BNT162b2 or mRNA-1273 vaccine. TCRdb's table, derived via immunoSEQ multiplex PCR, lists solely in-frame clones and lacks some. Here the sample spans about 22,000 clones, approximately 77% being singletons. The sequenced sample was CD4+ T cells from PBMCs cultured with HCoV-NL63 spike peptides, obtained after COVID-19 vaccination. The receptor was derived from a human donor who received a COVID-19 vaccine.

The CDR3 spells CASKERAGANVLTF. The CDR3 DNA is TGTGCCAGCAAGGAGAGGGCTGGGGCCAACGTCCTGACTTTC. The J gene is TRBJ2-6, the V gene TRBV5-6, with a possible D match to TRBD2 (5 bases). The germline gives CDR1 SGHDT, CDR2 YYEEEE. The CDR3 runs to 14 residues. V lost 6 bases to trimming and J lost 2 bases, with 9 bases between them.